This is a list of T cell receptor beta chains from one sample in a study of blood T cell repertoires in COVID-19. Produced via immunoSEQ multiplex PCR; TCRdb's table is partial and in-frame only. Counted here are about 310,000 clones, around 86% occurring once; the ten biggest clones make up 1%. The sample comprised peripheral blood. These receptors came from a man in his fifties or sixties with active or convalescent COVID-19. Each CDR3 is given with its conserved first and last residue. A D gene is named only where the DNA matches it firmly. Size tells how often a clone was seen (once, few, many) or the class of an expanded clone, and some rows leave it out.

14,TRBJ1-6,TRBV5-1,TRBD1,NA,TGCGCCAGCAGACCCGACAGGGTTAATTCACCCCTCCACTTT,CASRPDRVNSPLHF
16,TRBJ1-2,TRBV2,NA,NA,TGTGCCAGCAGTGACGCAACTGGGAGGTTTAACTATGGCTACACCTTC,CASSDATGRFNYGYTF
13,TRBJ1-5,TRBV7-8,TRBD1,NA,TGTGCCAGCAGCTTCGGACAGGCCCAGCCCCAGCATTTT,CASSFGQAQPQHF
14,TRBJ2-6,TRBV15,NA,NA,TGTGCCACCAGCGAGGGGGCTGGGGCCAACGTCCTGACTTTC,CATSEGAGANVLTF
14,TRBJ2-1,TRBV5-1,TRBD2,NA,TGCGCCAGCAGCCGAGGGACTAGTCGTAATGAGCAGTTCTTC,CASSRGTSRNEQFF
17,TRBJ1-3,TRBV21-1,NA,NA,TGTGCCAGCAGAGCCTCGGCCTCCGGAGCAGCTGGAAACACCATATATTTT,CASRASASGAAGNTIYF
15,TRBJ1-1,TRBV18,NA,NA,TGTGCCAGCTCACCGGGCGCGTCTTGGAACACTGAAGCTTTCTTT,CASSPGASWNTEAFF
18,TRBJ2-3,TRBV20-1,TRBD2,NA,TGCAGTGCTAGTGCCCCCGGACTAGCGGGTCCAGCCACAGATACGCAGTATTTT,CSASAPGLAGPATDTQYF
16,TRBJ2-1,TRBV6-2/TRBV6-3,NA,NA,TGTGCCAGCAGTTACTCGTGGGGCTACTCCTACAATGAGCAGTTCTTC,CASSYSWGYSYNEQFF
14,TRBJ2-7,TRBV7-3,TRBD1,few,TGTGCCAGCAGCCCAGGGGGCTTAGCCTACGAGCAGTACTTC,CASSPGGLAYEQYF
14,TRBJ2-1,TRBV6-6,NA,NA,TGTGCCAGCAGCATAGAGTTTACCTACAATGAGCAGTTCTTC,CASSIEFTYNEQFF
15,TRBJ2-5,TRBV7-2,NA,NA,TGTGCCAGCAGCGCCCAAATACAGTCTTCAGAGACCCAGTACTTC,CASSAQIQSSETQYF
17,TRBJ2-7,TRBV19,NA,NA,TGTGCCAGTAGTATAGACCCAGGGACAAGGGATCGCTACGAGCAGTACTTC,CASSIDPGTRDRYEQYF
15,TRBJ1-5,TRBV28,TRBD1,NA,TGTGCCAGCACCGTATCTACAGGGGTTGGTCAGCCCCAGCATTTT,CASTVSTGVGQPQHF
13,TRBJ2-7,TRBV9,TRBD1,NA,TGTGCCAGCAGCGTCGGGACAGGGGAGGCGCAGTACTTC,CASSVGTGEAQYF
13,TRBJ1-2,TRBV3-1/TRBV3-2,NA,few,TGTGCCAGCAGCCCATCCCGGGGCTATGGCTACACCTTC,CASSPSRGYGYTF
16,TRBJ1-6,TRBV6-6,NA,NA,TGTGCCAGCACCCTAGACCGGAGCTCCTATAATTCACCCCTCCACTTT,CASTLDRSSYNSPLHF
14,TRBJ2-7,TRBV18,NA,NA,TGTGCCAGCTCAATGGACACCCAGAGGCCCGAGCAGTACTTC,CASSMDTQRPEQYF
16,TRBJ1-2,TRBV18,TRBD1,NA,TGTGCCAGCTCACTAGGGACAGGGAATTCTGGCTATGGCTACACCTTC,CASSLGTGNSGYGYTF
17,TRBJ1-2,TRBV28,NA,NA,TGTGCCAGCAGTCCCCATTCACAGGCTTCAAGCGCGTATGGCTACACCTTC,CASSPHSQASSAYGYTF
13,TRBJ1-1,TRBV12-3/TRBV12-4,NA,NA,TGTGCCAGCAGCTTACAGTGGAACACTGAAGCTTTCTTT,CASSLQWNTEAFF
14,TRBJ2-1,TRBV7-2,NA,NA,TGTGCCAGCATGGTGTCCAGGGGATACAATGAGCAGTTCTTC,CASMVSRGYNEQFF
13,TRBJ1-1,TRBV14,NA,few,TGTGCCAGCAGCCAAGAAACCAGGGCCAGGACTTTCTTT,CASSQETRARTFF
14,TRBJ1-6,TRBV9,NA,NA,TGTGCCAGCAGCGTTACACCGGAGAATTCACCCCTCCACTTT,CASSVTPENSPLHF
16,TRBJ2-3,TRBV7-9,TRBD2,NA,TGTGCCAGCAGCTTATTAGGACTAGCGGACACAGATACGCAGTATTTT,CASSLLGLADTDTQYF
13,TRBJ1-5,TRBV6-5,NA,NA,TGTGCCAGCAGGCTATATAGCAATCAGCCCCAGCATTTT,CASRLYSNQPQHF
15,TRBJ1-1,TRBV7-8,TRBD1,NA,TGTGCCAGCAACGACGGACAGGGCGGGAACACTGAAGCTTTCTTT,CASNDGQGGNTEAFF
14,TRBJ1-1,TRBV7-2,NA,NA,TGTGCCAGCAGCCCAAACAGGTGGCCGGCTGAAGCTTTCTTT,CASSPNRWPAEAFF
16,TRBJ2-1,TRBV7-2,NA,NA,TGTGCCAGCAGCTTAGAGAGCGGTACTAACTACAATGAGCAGTTCTTC,CASSLESGTNYNEQFF
13,TRBJ2-7,TRBV7-8,NA,NA,TGTGCCAGCAGCTTAGCGCAGGGTCTGGAGCAGTACTTC,CASSLAQGLEQYF
14,TRBJ1-6,TRBV6-5,TRBD1,NA,TGTGCCAGCAGCACAGGGGCCTATAATTCACCCCTCCACTTT,CASSTGAYNSPLHF
13,TRBJ2-1,TRBV12-3/TRBV12-4,NA,NA,TGTGCCAGCAGTCCCGGTCCTTACAATGAGCAGTTCTTC,CASSPGPYNEQFF
16,TRBJ2-4,TRBV18,TRBD1,NA,TGTGCCAGCTCTATCGGGACAGGTCAAACCAAAAACATTCAGTACTTC,CASSIGTGQTKNIQYF
14,TRBJ1-4,TRBV5-8,NA,NA,TGTGCCAGCAGCTTGGGAGCTTCTAATGAAAAACTGTTTTTT,CASSLGASNEKLFF
15,TRBJ2-7,TRBV11-2,NA,NA,TGTGCCAGCAGCTTAGATGTGCTAGCCTCCTACGAGCAGTACTTC,CASSLDVLASYEQYF
17,TRBJ1-3,TRBV9,NA,NA,TGTGCCAGCAGCGTAACGCCGGACAGTAGCTCTGGAAACACCATATATTTT,CASSVTPDSSSGNTIYF
18,TRBJ2-2,TRBV4-3,TRBD2,NA,TGCGCCAGCGGCCCCCAGGTAGCGGGGGCCTCTAACACCGGGGAGCTGTTTTTT,CASGPQVAGASNTGELFF
14,TRBJ1-1,TRBV7-3,TRBD1,once,TGTGCCAGCAGCTTAACGCCCGGACAGGGTGCAGCTTTCTTT,CASSLTPGQGAAFF
16,TRBJ1-5,TRBV7-8,NA,NA,TGTGCCAGCAGCTTAGCGCCGGCGGATAGCAATCAGCCCCAGCATTTT,CASSLAPADSNQPQHF
21,TRBJ2-6,TRBV7-8,TRBD1,NA,TGTGCCAGCAGCTCCAAAACATGGACAGGTGACGAAATCTCTGGGGCCAACGTCCTGACTTTC,CASSSKTWTGDEISGANVLTF
13,TRBJ2-5,TRBV20-1,NA,NA,TGCAGTGCTAGTGCAGGGGACCAAGAGACCCAGTACTTC,CSASAGDQETQYF
15,TRBJ2-1,TRBV7-2,NA,NA,TGTGCCAGCAGCTTAGCCCGGGGGTCCTACAATGAGCAGTTCTTC,CASSLARGSYNEQFF
16,TRBJ1-4,TRBV5-4,NA,NA,TGTGCCAGCAGCTTCGTGGGGGGTGCAACTAATGAAAAACTGTTTTTT,CASSFVGGATNEKLFF
14,TRBJ2-3,TRBV7-2,NA,NA,TGTGCCAGCAGCTTAGCCCTAACAGGAGATACGCAGTATTTT,CASSLALTGDTQYF
17,TRBJ2-1,TRBV6-2/TRBV6-3,TRBD2,NA,TGTGCCAGCAGTTACTCGAGACGGGGAGCGGGAAGGTATGAGCAGTTCTTC,CASSYSRRGAGRYEQFF
16,TRBJ1-1,TRBV6-7,NA,once,TGTGCCAGCAGTTACCGAGGGTCCTGGGAGAACACTGAAGCTTTCTTT,CASSYRGSWENTEAFF
14,TRBJ1-6,TRBV7-2,NA,NA,TGTGCCAGCACCCTTCAGGGTGAGAGGCCACCCCTCCACTTT,CASTLQGERPPLHF
16,TRBJ2-5,TRBV3-1/TRBV3-2,NA,few,TGTGCCAGCAGCCCAACTATCGGACTAAATCCCAGGGCCCAGTACTTC,CASSPTIGLNPRAQYF
13,TRBJ1-3,TRBV2,TRBD1,NA,TGTGCCAGCAGTATAGGGGGCAGAAACACCATATATTTT,CASSIGGRNTIYF
14,TRBJ2-7,TRBV4-2,NA,NA,TGTGCCAGCAGCTTTAACCAGCGGGCCTACGAGCAGTACTTC,CASSFNQRAYEQYF
13,TRBJ1-5,TRBV18,TRBD1,NA,TGTGCCGGAGGGACAGGGATAAATCAGCCCCAGCATTTT,CAGGTGINQPQHF
14,TRBJ2-4,TRBV3-1/TRBV3-2,NA,NA,TGTGCCAGCAGCCTAGGGACATCCAAAAACATTCAGTACTTC,CASSLGTSKNIQYF
15,TRBJ1-1,TRBV7-2,TRBD1,NA,TGTGCCAGCAGCCCGAGAGGGACAGGGCCGTTAGAAGCTTTCTTT,CASSPRGTGPLEAFF
15,TRBJ2-2,TRBV7-9,NA,NA,TGTGCCAGCAGCTTAGACGGGGGGCCCGCCGGGGAGCTGTTTTTT,CASSLDGGPAGELFF